This TCR beta chain was sequenced during a study of T cells in Graves' hyperthyroidism and ophthalmopathy. This clonotype appeared a few times. The CDR3 spans 16 residues. Trimming left V 6 bases short and J 2 bases short, with 20 bases between. Germline CDR1 SGDLS, CDR2 YYNGEE. TCR beta CDR3 sequences were amplified from RNA transcripts. The study used the HTBI primer set for a first-round RT-PCR of the TCR CDR3. MiXCR was run by TCRdb on the multiplex PCR reads, yielding one entry per CDR3 protein. The sample includes 750,000 to 900,000 distinct CDR3 sequences, 38% of them seen just once. Out of roughly 9.1 ml of fresh peripheral blood came the PBMCs.

The receptor was derived from a man aged 18 to 29 with Graves' hyperthyroidism. The chain has TRBV9 and TRBJ1-1; no firm D call. The sequenced material came from blood. CDR3 sequence reads: CASTRRPGGSNTEAFF. The CDR3, as DNA: TGTGCCAGCACCAGAAGGCCGGGAGGCTCAAACACTGAAGCTTTCTTT.